These T cell receptor beta chains were read from a single sample in a study of T cells in Graves' hyperthyroidism and ophthalmopathy. One entry per CDR3 protein, called by TCRdb with MiXCR from the multiplex PCR reads. The data show around 440,000 distinct CDR3 sequences, 15% to 18% seen once. Sequencing was performed on blood. Receptors were obtained from a woman between 18 and 30 years old with Graves' hyperthyroidism. Each CDR3 is given with its conserved first and last residue. D genes are given only for firm matches. A row's size may be missing; if present it is once, few, many or a size class.

abundance: many
v_gene: TRBV3-1
j_gene: TRBJ2-5
d_gene: NA
CDR3nt: TGTGCCAGCAGCCCCACTAGGGGTGCGGAGACCCAGTACTTC
CDR3aa: CASSPTRGAETQYF

abundance: many
v_gene: TRBV14
j_gene: TRBJ1-6
d_gene: NA
CDR3nt: TGTGCCAGCAGCCAAGGCGGATGGGATTCACCCCTCCACTTT
CDR3aa: CASSQGGWDSPLHF

abundance: many
v_gene: TRBV11-2
j_gene: TRBJ2-1
d_gene: NA
CDR3nt: TGTGCCAGCAGCTGGACAAGAAATGAGCAGTTCTTC
CDR3aa: CASSWTRNEQFF

abundance: many
v_gene: TRBV24-1
j_gene: TRBJ1-5
d_gene: NA
CDR3nt: TGTGCCACCAGTGATTCTTACCAGCCCCAGCATTTT
CDR3aa: CATSDSYQPQHF

abundance: many
v_gene: TRBV2
j_gene: TRBJ2-5
d_gene: NA
CDR3nt: TGTGCCAGCAGTGAAACATTTATCGGCCAAGAGACCCAGTACTTC
CDR3aa: CASSETFIGQETQYF

abundance: many
v_gene: TRBV20-1
j_gene: TRBJ1-4
d_gene: NA
CDR3nt: TGCAGTGCTCGGGACACAACTAATGAAAAACTGTTTTTT
CDR3aa: CSARDTTNEKLFF

abundance: NA
v_gene: TRBV19
j_gene: TRBJ1-5
d_gene: NA
CDR3nt: TGTGCCAGTAGTTCCCAGGGCTATAGCAATCAGCCCCAGCATTTT
CDR3aa: CASSSQGYSNQPQHF

abundance: NA
v_gene: TRBV5-1
j_gene: TRBJ2-1
d_gene: TRBD2
CDR3nt: TGCGCCAGCAGCGGGGACGGGGGGGCGGGCTACAATGAGCAGTTCTTC
CDR3aa: CASSGDGGAGYNEQFF

abundance: NA
v_gene: TRBV25-1
j_gene: TRBJ1-2
d_gene: NA
CDR3nt: TGTGCCAGCAGTGAATCTAAGACGGCTGGCTACACCTTC
CDR3aa: CASSESKTAGYTF

abundance: many
v_gene: TRBV27
j_gene: TRBJ2-5
d_gene: NA
CDR3nt: TGTGCCAGCAGTTTAGGGCAGAGCCAAGAGACCCAGTACTTC
CDR3aa: CASSLGQSQETQYF

abundance: many
v_gene: TRBV18
j_gene: TRBJ2-7
d_gene: NA
CDR3nt: TGTGCCAGCTCATCGGGACTTGGGGAGCAGTACTTC
CDR3aa: CASSSGLGEQYF

abundance: NA
v_gene: TRBV12-3/TRBV12-4
j_gene: TRBJ2-7
d_gene: NA
CDR3nt: TGTGCCAGCAGTGCCCAAGGGGGGGGGGGTGCCGAGCAGTACTTC
CDR3aa: CASSAQGGGGAEQYF

abundance: many
v_gene: TRBV27
j_gene: TRBJ1-3
d_gene: TRBD1
CDR3nt: TGTGCCAGCAGTCCGGGACAGGGCACTGGAAACACCATATATTTT
CDR3aa: CASSPGQGTGNTIYF

abundance: many
v_gene: TRBV5-8
j_gene: TRBJ1-4
d_gene: NA
CDR3nt: TGTGCCAGCAGCCTGCTTGGGACGCGTGCAACTAATGAAAAACTGTTTTTT
CDR3aa: CASSLLGTRATNEKLFF

abundance: NA
v_gene: TRBV5-1
j_gene: TRBJ1-4
d_gene: TRBD1
CDR3nt: TGCGCCAGCAGCATGACAGGGCTTAATGAAAAACTGTTTTTT
CDR3aa: CASSMTGLNEKLFF

abundance: NA
v_gene: TRBV3-1
j_gene: TRBJ2-1
d_gene: TRBD2
CDR3nt: TGTGCCAGCAGCCGACTAGCGGGGGGATCCAATGAGCAGTTCTTC
CDR3aa: CASSRLAGGSNEQFF

abundance: few
v_gene: TRBV6-1
j_gene: TRBJ1-2
d_gene: NA
CDR3nt: TGTGCCAGCAGTTCCGATGAATATCCCACCGATGGCTACACCTTC
CDR3aa: CASSSDEYPTDGYTF

abundance: NA
v_gene: TRBV7-9
j_gene: TRBJ2-7
d_gene: TRBD1
CDR3nt: TGTGCCAGCAGCCGCCCAGGGGGCTACGAGCAGTACTTC
CDR3aa: CASSRPGGYEQYF

abundance: NA
v_gene: TRBV7-9
j_gene: TRBJ2-7
d_gene: TRBD1
CDR3nt: TGTGCCAGCAGCGGGAACCGGGACAGGGGTTACGAGCAGTACTTC
CDR3aa: CASSGNRDRGYEQYF

abundance: many
v_gene: TRBV11-2
j_gene: TRBJ1-2
d_gene: NA
CDR3nt: TGTGCCAGCAGCCCGCAACAAGGGGACTATGGCTACACCTTC
CDR3aa: CASSPQQGDYGYTF

abundance: NA
v_gene: TRBV6-1
j_gene: TRBJ1-4
d_gene: NA
CDR3nt: TGTGCCAGCAGTGAAGTAGGATCTGAAAAACTGTTTTTT
CDR3aa: CASSEVGSEKLFF

abundance: NA
v_gene: TRBV7-8
j_gene: TRBJ2-7
d_gene: TRBD2
CDR3nt: TGTGCCAGCAGCTTGGTAGCGGGGGCAGAAGCCTCCTACGAGCAGTACTTC
CDR3aa: CASSLVAGAEASYEQYF

abundance: NA
v_gene: TRBV20-1
j_gene: TRBJ2-2
d_gene: TRBD2
CDR3nt: TGCAGTGCTAGGAGGGCCGGGACTAGCGACACCGGGGAGCTGTTTTTT
CDR3aa: CSARRAGTSDTGELFF

abundance: many
v_gene: TRBV7-9
j_gene: TRBJ2-1
d_gene: TRBD1
CDR3nt: TGTGCCAGCAGGGAAAAAGGACAGGGATTGAACAATGAGCAGTTCTTC
CDR3aa: CASREKGQGLNNEQFF

abundance: many
v_gene: TRBV27
j_gene: TRBJ1-6
d_gene: NA
CDR3nt: TGTGCCAGCAGTTTACTAGGGGGACTAGATTCACCCCTCCACTTT
CDR3aa: CASSLLGGLDSPLHF

abundance: many
v_gene: TRBV6-2/TRBV6-3
j_gene: TRBJ2-2
d_gene: TRBD2
CDR3nt: TGTGCCAGCAGTTACCCTCCGGGGGGAAACACCGGGGAGCTGTTTTTT
CDR3aa: CASSYPPGGNTGELFF

abundance: many
v_gene: TRBV12-3/TRBV12-4
j_gene: TRBJ2-1
d_gene: NA
CDR3nt: TGTGCCAGCAGCCTCAAATCGGGAGTGTTCTTC
CDR3aa: CASSLKSGVFF

abundance: NA
v_gene: TRBV7-8
j_gene: TRBJ1-3
d_gene: NA
CDR3nt: TGTGCCAGCAGCTTAGGGCCATCCGGGACGGCGATAGGAAACACCATATATTTT
CDR3aa: CASSLGPSGTAIGNTIYF

abundance: many
v_gene: TRBV7-2
j_gene: TRBJ2-5
d_gene: NA
CDR3nt: TGTGCCAGCAGCTTAGGTGGTAATATTGAGACCCAGTACTTC
CDR3aa: CASSLGGNIETQYF

abundance: few
v_gene: TRBV7-9
j_gene: TRBJ2-3
d_gene: TRBD1
CDR3nt: TGTGCCAGCACTGACAGGGGGTTTGAAGCAGATACGCAGTATTTT
CDR3aa: CASTDRGFEADTQYF

abundance: many
v_gene: TRBV28
j_gene: TRBJ1-2
d_gene: NA
CDR3nt: TGTGCCAGCATTGCCACAGGGACCTATGGCTACACCTTC
CDR3aa: CASIATGTYGYTF

abundance: NA
v_gene: TRBV19
j_gene: TRBJ2-3
d_gene: NA
CDR3nt: TGTGCCAGTTCCGCCGTGGGGGCCTTGGGGACGCAGTATTTT
CDR3aa: CASSAVGALGTQYF

abundance: many
v_gene: TRBV5-1
j_gene: TRBJ2-1
d_gene: NA
CDR3nt: TGCGCCAGCAGCTTGGGGTTATCAGCGGCGGAGCAGTTCTTC
CDR3aa: CASSLGLSAAEQFF

abundance: many
v_gene: TRBV2
j_gene: TRBJ2-3
d_gene: NA
CDR3nt: TGTGCCAGTCGGACCGACACAGATACGCAGTATTTT
CDR3aa: CASRTDTDTQYF

abundance: many
v_gene: TRBV3-1
j_gene: TRBJ2-4
d_gene: NA
CDR3nt: TGTGCCAGCAGCCTCAAAGGGCAGGGGCCGCAACCGAGAGCCAAAAACATTCAGTACTTC
CDR3aa: CASSLKGQGPQPRAKNIQYF

abundance: many
v_gene: TRBV11-2
j_gene: TRBJ2-2
d_gene: TRBD1
CDR3nt: TGTGCCAGCAGCAAACCGGGACAGGGGAAGGACCGGCGAGACACCGGGGAGCTGTTTTTT
CDR3aa: CASSKPGQGKDRRDTGELFF

abundance: few
v_gene: TRBV24-1
j_gene: TRBJ2-5
d_gene: NA
CDR3nt: TGTGCCACCAGTGGGGGGCCCCAAGAGACCCAGTACTTC
CDR3aa: CATSGGPQETQYF

abundance: once
v_gene: TRBV28
j_gene: TRBJ2-5
d_gene: NA
CDR3nt: TGTGCCAGCAGTCCCCCCGGGGCCTTGCAGACCCAGTACTTC
CDR3aa: CASSPPGALQTQYF

abundance: NA
v_gene: TRBV27
j_gene: TRBJ1-1
d_gene: NA
CDR3nt: TGTGCCAGCAGTTTAAGGCAGGGTCGGAACACTGAAGCTTTCTTT
CDR3aa: CASSLRQGRNTEAFF

abundance: few
v_gene: TRBV28
j_gene: TRBJ2-7
d_gene: TRBD2
CDR3nt: TGTGCCAGCAGTTCCGCGGGACTAGCGGGGGAATCGCAGTACTTC
CDR3aa: CASSSAGLAGESQYF

abundance: many
v_gene: TRBV18
j_gene: TRBJ1-4
d_gene: TRBD1
CDR3nt: TGTGCCAGCTCACTCGACAGGGGGCGCGTTGAAAAACTGTTTTTT
CDR3aa: CASSLDRGRVEKLFF

abundance: few
v_gene: TRBV3-1
j_gene: TRBJ1-2
d_gene: TRBD1
CDR3nt: TGTGCCAGCAGCCAGGGTTTAGGACAGGGGGCTCATGCCACTGGCTACACCTTC
CDR3aa: CASSQGLGQGAHATGYTF

abundance: many
v_gene: TRBV20-1
j_gene: TRBJ2-5
d_gene: NA
CDR3nt: TGCAGTGCTAGAAATTTAGTGGGCCAACTAAAAGAGACCCAGTACTTC
CDR3aa: CSARNLVGQLKETQYF

abundance: many
v_gene: TRBV28
j_gene: TRBJ1-6
d_gene: NA
CDR3nt: TGTGCCAGCAGTTTGAAGGGTCTGAGTTCACCCCTCCACTTT
CDR3aa: CASSLKGLSSPLHF

abundance: few
v_gene: TRBV7-9
j_gene: TRBJ2-7
d_gene: NA
CDR3nt: TGTGCCAGCATCCCCATGGGGAGCTCCTACGAGCAGTACTTC
CDR3aa: CASIPMGSSYEQYF

abundance: many
v_gene: TRBV19
j_gene: TRBJ1-1
d_gene: NA
CDR3nt: TGTGCCAGTAGTCCGACCCTTCTCACTGAAGCTTTCTTT
CDR3aa: CASSPTLLTEAFF

abundance: few
v_gene: TRBV9
j_gene: TRBJ1-5
d_gene: TRBD1
CDR3nt: TGTGCCAGCAGCGAGGCTATCGAATGGGACAGATTCAATCAGCCCCAGCATTTT
CDR3aa: CASSEAIEWDRFNQPQHF

abundance: many
v_gene: TRBV20-1
j_gene: TRBJ2-3
d_gene: NA
CDR3nt: TGCAGTGCTAGAAGGGGAGATACGCAGTATTTT
CDR3aa: CSARRGDTQYF

abundance: many
v_gene: TRBV10-3
j_gene: TRBJ1-2
d_gene: TRBD1
CDR3nt: TGTGCCATCAGGAAAGGGACAGGGACGAACTATGGCTACACCTTC
CDR3aa: CAIRKGTGTNYGYTF

abundance: NA
v_gene: TRBV20-1
j_gene: TRBJ1-2
d_gene: NA
CDR3nt: TGCAGTGTCCCAGGGTTAATAGGCTACACCTTC
CDR3aa: CSVPGLIGYTF